The 31 T cell receptor beta chains below come from one sample, sequenced in a study of molecular identifiers for immune sequencing clone quantification. TCRdb reanalysed the PCR reads using MiXCR and keeps one entry per CDR3 protein. This table has over 600,000 distinct CDR3 sequences, about 20% appearing once. Sequenced input: naive CD8+ T cells from blood, with Jurkat cell RNA spiked in. Indicated subset: FACS-sorted CD8+CD4-CCR7+CD45RA+ naive T cells. All receptors come from a human donor in good health. Some libraries in this study had Jurkat cell RNA spiked in.

On this clonotype: This sequence may be a read error, since a much larger clone differs from it by one base. The chain is built from TRBV5-6 and TRBJ1-2; D call uncertain. Germline V CDR1 and CDR2: SGHDT, YYEEEE. The ends were cut back, 0 bases at V and 4 bases at J, with 10 bases in the middle. This CDR3 comprises 14 residues. The CDR3 spells CASSLDENCYGYTF. CDR3 coding DNA: TGTGCCAGCAGCTTGGACGAGAATTGCTATGGCTACACCTTC.

A word on this clonotype: One base away lies a much larger clone, so this may be a sequencing read error. This chain connects TRBV12-3 or TRBV12-4 to TRBJ1-6, with TRBD1 matching 7 bases. CDR3 length: 13 amino acids. CDR3 in DNA: TGTGCCAGCAGTTATACAGGGGATTCACCCATCCACTTT. Amino acids: CASSYTGDSPIHF.

The sample holds a few counts of this clonotype. The rearrangement joins TRBV6-6 to TRBJ2-7, with a tentative D call TRBD2 (6 bases). The CDR3 sequence is 15 residues long. The germline V and J ends were trimmed by 6 bases and 0 bases, with 15 bases remaining between them. Germline assignment: CDR1 MNHNY and CDR2 SVGAGI (reference sequence). The CDR3 DNA is TGTGCCAGCAGGTCCGGGACTCAAGGCTCCTACGAGCAGTACTTC. It yields the protein CASRSGTQGSYEQYF.

Details on this clonotype: A read error may be the cause here, since a much bigger clone is one base away. The chain links TRBV7-7 to TRBJ2-1; 9 bases match TRBD1. Germline V gene sequence: CDR1 SSHAT, CDR2 FNYEAQ (reference sequence). The CDR3 loop spans 14 amino acids. The CDR3 region has the DNA TGTGCTAGCAGCAGGGGACAGGGAAGGGTTGAGCAGTTCTTC. The encoded protein is CASSRGQGRVEQFF.

V and J are TRBV27 and TRBJ1-2; the D is unclear. CDR3 size: 13 residues. Trimming stripped 5 bases from V and 2 bases from J, with 9 bases between. Germline lookup yields CDR1 MNHEY and CDR2 SMNVEV (reference sequence). CDR3 in amino acids: CASSPHGNYGYTF. DNA of the CDR3: TGTGCCAGCAGTCCACATGGGAACTATGGCTACACCTTC.

The J gene is TRBJ1-6, the V gene TRBV7-9, with 8 nucleotides matching TRBD1. Germline loops: CDR1 SEHNR, CDR2 FQNEAQ (reference sequence). Trimming removed 3 bases from V and 10 bases from J; junction bases left unmatched: 5. The CDR3 extends over 14 amino acids. In nucleotides, the CDR3 is TGTGCCAGCAGCTTCGGACAGGGCTACTCACCCCTCCACTTT. Amino acid sequence: CASSFGQGYSPLHF. Full variable domain (outside the CDR3, taken from reference TRBV7-9 and TRBJ1-6): DTGVSQNPRHKITKRGQNVTFRCDPISEHNRLYWYRQTLGQGPEFLTYFQNEAQLEKSRLLSDRFSAERPKGSFSTLEIQRTEQGDSAMYLCASSFGQGYSPLHFGNGTRLTVT.

This chain joins TRBV6-1 and TRBJ2-7; D gene unclear. Germline loops: CDR1 MNHNS, CDR2 SASEGT. V lost 3 bases to trimming and J lost 2 bases, with 11 bases between them. This CDR3 region has 14 residues. The CDR3 nucleotides read TGTGCCAGCAGTGATGGGCGCGGAGCCTACGAGCAGTACTTC. Amino acids: CASSDGRGAYEQYF.

The chain joins TRBV2 to TRBJ1-6, with D tentatively TRBD1 (6 bases). Germline CDR1 SNHLY, CDR2 FYNNEI. With 8 bases removed from V and 0 bases from J, the gap between germline ends came to 11 bases. The CDR3 is 15 residues long. The CDR3 bases are TGTGCCAGCGACGACAGGAGCTCCTATAATTCACCCCTCCACTTT. Amino acid sequence: CASDDRSSYNSPLHF.

J is TRBJ1-2 and V is TRBV7-8; tentative D call: TRBD1 (6 bases). This CDR3 is built from 15 residues. Germline CDR1 SGHVS, CDR2 FQNEAQ. The V and J ends lost 5 bases and 4 bases respectively, with 17 bases between them. The DNA of the CDR3 is TGTGCCAGCAGCCCCCTTTTAGGGGGGGTCTATGGCTACACCTTC. Encoded protein: CASSPLLGGVYGYTF.

In its sample, this clonotype was seen a few times. The genes are TRBV6-1 and TRBJ1-4; the match to TRBD1 covers 9 bases. The CDR3 length is 14 residues. V dropped 5 bases and J dropped 6; count of bases not matched to a gene: 4. CDR1 MNHNS and CDR2 SASEGT come from the germline V gene. The CDR3 sequence is CASSTGTGYEKLFF. DNA for the CDR3: TGTGCCAGCAGTACCGGGACAGGGTATGAAAAACTGTTTTTT.

Remarks on this clonotype: Possible read error: a much larger clone is one base away. This sequence joins TRBV7-9 and TRBJ1-4, with D unclear. V was cut by 5 bases and J by 9 bases, with 19 bases left in between. CDR3 length: 15 amino acids. The germline gives CDR1 SEHNR, CDR2 FQNEAQ (reference sequence). CDR3 region: CASSKGRDVEKKLFF. CDR3 in DNA: TGTGCCAGCAGCAAAGGCCGGGATGTTGAAAAAAAACTGTTTTTT.

The genes are TRBV10-3 and TRBJ2-3; 8 bases agree with TRBD2. Germline trimming cut 10 bases from V and 6 bases from J; bases unmatched to any gene: 12. The CDR3 spans 14 residues. CDR1 is ENHRY, CDR2 SYGVKD, per germline. In nucleotides, the CDR3 is TGTGCCACTCTGTCGGAAGCGGGAGTTGATACGCAGTATTTT. This gives the protein CATLSEAGVDTQYF.

This clonotype was seen ten or more times. J is TRBJ2-1 and V is TRBV4-3; possibly TRBD1 or TRBD2 for D (7 bases each). Germline V gene data show CDR1 as LGHNA and CDR2 as YSLEER. The CDR3 is 15 amino acids. V was trimmed by 1 base and J by 6 bases, leaving 13 bases between them. CDR3 sequence: CASSQAGGAGNEQFF. The CDR3 nucleotides read TGCGCCAGCAGCCAAGCAGGGGGGGCGGGCAATGAGCAGTTCTTC.

This clonotype was observed at least ten times. The J gene is TRBJ2-7, the V gene TRBV2, with TRBD2 matching over 9 bases. This CDR3 has 15 amino acids. The V gene's germline CDR1 is SNHLY and CDR2 FYNNEI. After removal of 2 bases from V and 4 bases from J, the junction contained 6 bases not matched to a gene. The CDR3 coding sequence is TGTGCCAGCAGTGAATCCCCGGGACTAGCTTACGAGCAGTACTTC. As protein: CASSESPGLAYEQYF.

This clonotype was detected ten times or more. The chain combines TRBV4-1 with TRBJ2-7; D perhaps matches TRBD2 (7 bases). V lost 1 base and J lost 6, with 13 bases in between. The CDR3 spans 14 residues. Germline assignment: CDR1 MGHRA and CDR2 YSYEKL. CDR3 protein: CASSQVAGGPEQYF. The CDR3 nucleotides are TGCGCCAGCAGCCAAGTCGCCGGGGGGCCCGAGCAGTACTTC.

This chain joins TRBV7-6 and TRBJ1-2; D is unclear. This CDR3 spans 13 amino acids. CDR1 is SGHVS, CDR2 FNYEAQ, per germline. The ends were cut back, 4 bases at V and 7 bases at J, with 13 bases in the middle. CDR3 sequence (DNA): TGTGCCAGCAGCTCAGCCGGTAGTCGTGGCTACACCTTC. It encodes CASSSAGSRGYTF. Full variable domain (remainder filled in from reference TRBV7-6 and TRBJ1-2): GAGVSQSPRYKVTKRGQDVALRCDPISGHVSLYWYRQALGQGPEFLTYFNYEAQQDKSGLPNDRFSAERPEGSISTLTIQRTEQRDSAMYRCASSSAGSRGYTFGSGTRLTVV.

This clonotype was seen many times. This sequence joins TRBV12-3 or TRBV12-4 and TRBJ1-2; D is unresolved. V gave up 1 base and J gave up 0 bases, with 9 bases separating them. The CDR3 consists of 15 residues. This chain's CDR3 is CASSLETGANYGYTF. The DNA of the CDR3 is TGTGCCAGCAGTTTAGAGACGGGTGCTAACTATGGCTACACCTTC.

In regard to this clonotype: A read error may be the cause here, since a much bigger clone is one base away. J is TRBJ2-5 and V is TRBV12-3 or TRBV12-4, with 10 bases lining up with TRBD2. CDR3 size: 18 residues. Unmatched junction bases numbered 15, after V lost 3 bases and J lost 5 bases. The CDR3: CASSFATSGVQRCETQYF. CDR3 in DNA: TGTGCCAGCAGTTTTGCTACTAGCGGGGTCCAGCGGTGTGAGACCCAGTACTTC.

In its sample, this clonotype was seen many times. The chain employs TRBV7-8 and TRBJ1-1, with a weak D call TRBD1 (5 bases). Per the germline V gene, CDR1 is SGHVS and CDR2 is FQNEAQ. The CDR3 contains 13 residues. The V gene lost 2 bases and the J gene lost 7 bases, with 11 bases spanning the gap. CDR3 sequence (DNA): TGTGCCAGCAGCTTACATAGGGGAAGTGAAGCTTTCTTT. Residues: CASSLHRGSEAFF.

This chain uses TRBV7-3 with TRBJ2-1; 7 nucleotides line up with TRBD1. This CDR3 is built from 15 residues. The V and J ends lost 5 bases and 6 bases, in that order; junction bases with no gene match: 10. The germline CDR1 and CDR2 sequences are SGHTA and FQGTGA. The DNA for the CDR3 is TGTGCCAGCAGCCCCATGCCGACAGGGAGCAATGAGCAGTTCTTC. This encodes CASSPMPTGSNEQFF.

At least ten counts were recorded for this clonotype. V is TRBV29-1 and J is TRBJ2-5, with 10 bases aligning to TRBD2. Germline trimming cut 3 bases from V and 0 bases from J; bases unmatched to any gene: 4. The CDR3 extends over 15 amino acids. Germline V gives CDR1 SQVTM, CDR2 ANQGSEA. The CDR3 nucleotides read TGCAGCGTTGAGGGGACTAGCGAAAACCAAGAGACCCAGTACTTC. Amino acids: CSVEGTSENQETQYF.

This clonotype was picked up many times. The J gene is TRBJ2-2, the V gene TRBV30; D possibly corresponds to TRBD1 (6 bases). Germline V lookup: CDR1 GTSNPN, CDR2 SVGIG (reference sequence). This CDR3 contains 14 residues. Deletions cut 2 bases from V and 2 bases from J, with 9 bases between. CDR3 loop: CAWSKDSNTGELFF. As DNA, the CDR3 is TGTGCCTGGAGTAAGGACAGTAACACCGGGGAGCTGTTTTTT.

This clonotype was detected a few times. This may stem from a read error, because a much larger clone lies one nucleotide away. V usage is TRBV20-1 and J usage is TRBJ1-5, with D possibly TRBD1 on 6 matching bases. Germline lookup yields CDR1 DFQATT and CDR2 SNEGSKA (reference sequence). This CDR3 is built from 14 residues. The CDR3 protein is CSAKQGFGNQSQHF. The CDR3 nucleotides are TGCAGTGCTAAACAGGGTTTTGGCAATCAGTCCCAGCATTTT.

This clonotype has ten or more counts. V usage is TRBV6-5 and J usage is TRBJ2-5; tentatively, D is TRBD2 (5 bases). Trimming removed 2 bases at V and 1 base at J, with 8 bases between. The CDR3 sequence is 14 residues long. Germline lookup yields CDR1 MNHEY and CDR2 SVGAGI. The CDR3 region has the DNA TGTGCCAGCAGTTACACAACTAGCCAAGAGACCCAGTACTTC. The encoded protein is CASSYTTSQETQYF.

J is TRBJ2-2 and V is TRBV6-1, with TRBD2 as a possible D gene (6 bases). In germline, CDR1 is MNHNS, CDR2 SASEGT. The CDR3 totals 16 residues. Trimming removed 7 bases from V and 1 base from J, with 16 bases in between. The CDR3 nucleotides read TGTGCCAGCACCTGGGAGGTGAACAAGAACACCGGGGAGCTGTTTTTT. Protein sequence: CASTWEVNKNTGELFF.

The rearrangement joins TRBV27 to TRBJ2-7; 7 bases match TRBD2. CDR1 and CDR2 from the germline V gene are MNHEY and SMNVEV (reference sequence). The CDR3 is made up of 16 amino acids. The V segment lost 3 bases and the J segment 3 bases; nucleotides outside the gene matches: 11. The CDR3: CASSLAWGGGFYEQYF. CDR3 DNA sequence: TGTGCCAGCAGTTTGGCTTGGGGCGGGGGATTCTACGAGCAGTACTTC.

To note about this clonotype: This may arise from a read error, as a much more abundant clone is one base away. The V call is TRBV6-6, the J call TRBJ1-4, with D tentatively TRBD1 (6 bases). Germline V gives CDR1 MNHNY, CDR2 SVGAGI (reference sequence). V lost 0 bases to trimming and J lost 7 bases, with 21 bases between them. This CDR3 is built from 18 residues. In DNA, the CDR3 is TGTGCCAGCAGTTACTCGATCCTCAACAGGGTGTCAGGTGAAAAACTGTTTTTT. Protein: CASSYSILNRVSGEKLFF.

The sample holds many counts of this clonotype. This CDR3 reads CASSQYGENTEAFF. The CDR3 DNA sequence: TGTGCCAGCAGCCAATACGGGGAGAACACTGAAGCTTTCTTT. This rearrangement joins TRBV3-1 to TRBJ1-1; D gene uncertain. CDR3 size: 14 residues. V lost 2 bases, J lost 1 base, and 8 bases lay in between. CDR1 is LGHDT and CDR2 is YNNKEL in the germline V gene (reference sequence).

This clonotype came up a few times. The rearrangement joins TRBV3-2 to TRBJ1-1. TRBV3-2 is a pseudogene segment. The CDR3 extends over 15 amino acids. This chain's CDR3 is CASSPKEVPNTEAFF. DNA for the CDR3: TGTGCCAGCAGCCCAAAGGAGGTTCCGAACACTGAAGCTTTCTTT.

This clonotype was seen ten or more times. The rearrangement uses TRBV20-1 and TRBJ2-7; tentative D call: TRBD1 (5 bases). V dropped 0 bases and J dropped 5 bases, with 23 bases sitting between them. In germline, CDR1 is DFQATT, CDR2 SNEGSKA (reference sequence). CDR3 length: 17 residues. This CDR3 is CSARDQGRGNKFHEQYF. In DNA form, the CDR3 reads TGCAGTGCTAGAGATCAAGGAAGGGGTAACAAGTTCCACGAGCAGTACTTC.

The sample holds many counts of this clonotype. V gene TRBV29-1 combines with J gene TRBJ2-3; 9 bases match TRBD2. The CDR3 is 21 amino acids. Trimming removed 6 bases from V and 0 bases from J; junction bases left unmatched: 25. Germline CDR1 is SQVTM and CDR2 is ANQGSEA. As DNA, the CDR3 is TGCAGCGTCGGGGGCCGTATACCCTTAGGCGGGGGGGCTTTCAGCACAGATACGCAGTATTTT. Its protein product is CSVGGRIPLGGGAFSTDTQYF.